This T cell receptor (beta chain) was captured in a study of cytomegalovirus exposure and HLA in healthy donors. Study-wide results and caveats: There were some V segments, including TRBV6-2 and TRBV6-3, excluded as indistinguishable. TCR beta sequences reportedly predicted most subjects' HLA-A and HLA-B alleles accurately.

PCR used 60 Vbeta primers and 13 Jbeta primers. The data were produced by immunoSEQ multiplex PCR, yet TCRdb's version contains in-frame clones alone and is incomplete. The sample has approximately 210,000 clones, roughly 83% seen once. Comment on this clone: The target antigen is unknown.

The CDR3 has 14 amino acids. CDR1 and CDR2 (germline): SGHVS, FNYEAQ. Trimming shortened V by 1 base and J by 6 bases, and 9 bases separated the two germline ends. Donors consisted of healthy bone marrow donors. Sample: PBMCs. The clonotype originates from a male donor in good health and CMV-seropositive. The chain carries TRBV7-6 and TRBJ2-2; D uncertain. DNA for the CDR3: TGTGCCAGCAGCTTAGGCTCCGGGTCCGGGGAGCTGTTTTTT. This sequence encodes CASSLGSGSGELFF.